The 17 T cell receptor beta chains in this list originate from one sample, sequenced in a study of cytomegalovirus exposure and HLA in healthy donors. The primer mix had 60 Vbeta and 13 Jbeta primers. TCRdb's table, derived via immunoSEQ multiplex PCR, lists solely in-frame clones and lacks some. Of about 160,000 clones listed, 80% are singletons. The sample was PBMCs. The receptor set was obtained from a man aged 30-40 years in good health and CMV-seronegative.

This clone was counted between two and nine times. The DNA for the CDR3 is TGTGCCACCAGCCCGGGGGGGGCGGATTACCCGAACACTGAAGCTTTCTTT. Its translation is CATSPGGADYPNTEAFF. The chain has TRBV15 and TRBJ1-1; tentatively, D is TRBD1 (6 bases). Deletions cut 5 bases from V and 1 base from J, with 20 bases between. The CDR3 has 17 amino acids. Germline CDR1 LNHNV, CDR2 YYDKDF (reference sequence).

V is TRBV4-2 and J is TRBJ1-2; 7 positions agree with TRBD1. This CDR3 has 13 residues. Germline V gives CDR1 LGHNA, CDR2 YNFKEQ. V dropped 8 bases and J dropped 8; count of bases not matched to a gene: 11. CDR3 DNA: TGTGCCAGCCGAGGAGGGGGCGCGGAGGGCTACACCTTC. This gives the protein CASRGGGAEGYTF.

The CDR3 DNA reads TGTGCCAGTAGTATCAGGGGAAACAACTATGGCTACACCTTC. The encoded protein is CASSIRGNNYGYTF. The chain employs TRBV19 and TRBJ1-2, with D maybe TRBD1 (6 bases). Germline lookup yields CDR1 LNHDA and CDR2 SQIVND (reference sequence). V was cut by 3 bases and J by 2 bases, with 10 bases left in between. The CDR3 has 14 residues. Supplemented by reference TRBV19 and TRBJ1-2, the full variable domain reads DGGITQSPKYLFRKEGQNVTLSCEQNLNHDAMYWYRQDPGQGLRLIYYSQIVNDFQKGDIAEGYSVSREKKESFPLTVTSAQKNPTAFYLCASSIRGNNYGYTFGSGTRLTVV.

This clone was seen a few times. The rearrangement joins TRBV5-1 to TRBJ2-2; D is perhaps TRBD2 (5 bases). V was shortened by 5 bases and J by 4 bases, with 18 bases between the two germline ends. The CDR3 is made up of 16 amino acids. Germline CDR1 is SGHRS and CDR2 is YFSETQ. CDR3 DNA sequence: TGCGCCAGCAGTCCCTACGGTCCCGGAGGCACCGGGGAGCTGTTTTTT. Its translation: CASSPYGPGGTGELFF.

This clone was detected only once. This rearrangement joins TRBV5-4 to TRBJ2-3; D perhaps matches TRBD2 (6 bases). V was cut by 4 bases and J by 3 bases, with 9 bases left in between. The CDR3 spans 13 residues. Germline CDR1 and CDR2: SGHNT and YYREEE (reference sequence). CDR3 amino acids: CASSMDYTDTQYF. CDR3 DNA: TGTGCCAGCAGCATGGACTATACAGATACGCAGTATTTT.

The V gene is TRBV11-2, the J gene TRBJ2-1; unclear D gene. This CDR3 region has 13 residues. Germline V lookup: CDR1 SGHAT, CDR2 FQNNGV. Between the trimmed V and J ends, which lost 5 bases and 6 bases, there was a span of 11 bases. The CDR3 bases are TGTGCCAGCAGCCCGACTCCGGGCAATGAGCAGTTCTTC. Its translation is CASSPTPGNEQFF. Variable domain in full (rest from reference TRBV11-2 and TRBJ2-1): EAGVAQSPRYKIIEKRQSVAFWCNPISGHATLYWYQQILGQGPKLLIQFQNNGVVDDSQLPKDRFSAERLKGVDSTLKIQPAKLEDSAVYLCASSPTPGNEQFFGPGTRLTVL.

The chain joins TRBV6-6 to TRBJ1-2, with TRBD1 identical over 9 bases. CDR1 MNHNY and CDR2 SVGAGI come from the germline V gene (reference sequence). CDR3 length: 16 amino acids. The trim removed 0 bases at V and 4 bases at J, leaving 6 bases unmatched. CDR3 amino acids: CASSYSPGQGRYGYTF. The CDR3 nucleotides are TGTGCCAGCAGTTACTCCCCGGGACAGGGCCGCTATGGCTACACCTTC.

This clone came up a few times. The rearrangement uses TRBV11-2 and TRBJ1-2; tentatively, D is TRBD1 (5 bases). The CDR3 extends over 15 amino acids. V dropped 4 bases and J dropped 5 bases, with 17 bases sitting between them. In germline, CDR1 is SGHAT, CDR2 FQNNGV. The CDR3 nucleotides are TGTGCCAGCAGCTCTTCCGGACACACAAATTATGGCTACACCTTC. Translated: CASSSSGHTNYGYTF.

The CDR3 spells CAWSPDSNQPQHF. CDR3 in DNA: TGTGCCTGGAGTCCAGACAGTAATCAGCCCCAGCATTTT. The chain has TRBV30 and TRBJ1-5; maybe TRBD1 (5 bases). The CDR3 consists of 13 residues. Germline CDR1 and CDR2: GTSNPN and SVGIG (reference sequence). The V and J ends lost 2 bases and 4 bases respectively, with 9 bases between them.

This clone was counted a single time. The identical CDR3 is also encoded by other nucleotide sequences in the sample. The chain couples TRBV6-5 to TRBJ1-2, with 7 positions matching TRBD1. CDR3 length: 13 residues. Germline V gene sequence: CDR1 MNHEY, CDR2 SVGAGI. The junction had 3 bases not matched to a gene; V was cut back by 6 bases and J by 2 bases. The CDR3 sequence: CASRRQGNYGYTF. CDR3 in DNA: TGTGCCAGCAGGAGACAGGGAAACTATGGCTACACCTTC.

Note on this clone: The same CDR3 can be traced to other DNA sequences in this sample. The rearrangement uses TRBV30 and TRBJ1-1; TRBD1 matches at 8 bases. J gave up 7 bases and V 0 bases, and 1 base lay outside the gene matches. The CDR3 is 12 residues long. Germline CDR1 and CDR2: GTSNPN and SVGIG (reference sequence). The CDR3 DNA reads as TGTGCCTGGAGTGTACAGGGGGATGAAGCTTTCTTT. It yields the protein CAWSVQGDEAFF.

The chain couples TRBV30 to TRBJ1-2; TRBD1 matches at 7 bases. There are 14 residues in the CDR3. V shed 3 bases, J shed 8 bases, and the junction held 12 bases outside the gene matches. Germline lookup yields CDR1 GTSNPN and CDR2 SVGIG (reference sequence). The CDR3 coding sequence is TGTGCCTGGAGCGCCATAACAGGGGTTGGAGGCTACACCTTC. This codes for CAWSAITGVGGYTF.

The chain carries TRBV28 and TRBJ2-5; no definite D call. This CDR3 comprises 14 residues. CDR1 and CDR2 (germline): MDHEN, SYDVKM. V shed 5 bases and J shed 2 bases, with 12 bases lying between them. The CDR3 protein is CASSPFDFQETQYF. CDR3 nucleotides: TGTGCCAGCAGTCCGTTCGACTTTCAAGAGACCCAGTACTTC.

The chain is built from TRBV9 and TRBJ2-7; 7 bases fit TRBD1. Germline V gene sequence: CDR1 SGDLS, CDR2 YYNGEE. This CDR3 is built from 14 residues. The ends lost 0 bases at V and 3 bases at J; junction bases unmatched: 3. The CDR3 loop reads CASSVGWDSYEQYF. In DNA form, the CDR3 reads TGTGCCAGCAGCGTAGGCTGGGACAGCTACGAGCAGTACTTC.

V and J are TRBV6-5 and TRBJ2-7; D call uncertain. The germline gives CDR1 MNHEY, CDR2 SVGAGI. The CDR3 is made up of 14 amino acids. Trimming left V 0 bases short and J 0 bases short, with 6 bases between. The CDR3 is CASSYSQFSYEQYF. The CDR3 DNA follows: TGTGCCAGCAGTTACTCGCAGTTCTCCTACGAGCAGTACTTC.

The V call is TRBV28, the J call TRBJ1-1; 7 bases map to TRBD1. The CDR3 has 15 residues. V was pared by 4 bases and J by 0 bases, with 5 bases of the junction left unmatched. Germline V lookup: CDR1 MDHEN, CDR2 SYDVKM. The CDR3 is CASSYLQGLNTEAFF. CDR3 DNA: TGTGCCAGCAGTTACCTACAGGGGTTGAACACTGAAGCTTTCTTT.

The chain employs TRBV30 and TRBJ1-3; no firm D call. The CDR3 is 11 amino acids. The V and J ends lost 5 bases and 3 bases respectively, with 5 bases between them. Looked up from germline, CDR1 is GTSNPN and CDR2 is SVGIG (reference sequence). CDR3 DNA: TGTGCCTGGGAGCTTGGAAACACCATATATTTT. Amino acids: CAWELGNTIYF.